This section outlines one T cell receptor (beta chain) sequence together with its context. This specimen comes from a study of blood T cell repertoires in COVID-19. On the study more broadly: T cells, B-cell-depleted T cells, or PBMCs provided the cDNA or gDNA that served as material.

The assay was immunoSEQ multiplex PCR, and TCRdb's table has in-frame clones only and misses some. The sample records fewer than 200,000 clones, 88% being singletons. Input material: peripheral blood. The receptor comes from a man between 45 and 60 years old who had recovered from COVID-19.

The CDR3 nucleotides are TGTGCCAGCGGGAGGGATGTGCAGTACTTC. It specifies CASGRDVQYF. The chain has TRBV6-5 and TRBJ2-7, with 7 bases that match TRBD2. J gave up 9 bases and V 8 bases, and 4 bases lay outside the gene matches. Germline V gives CDR1 MNHEY, CDR2 SVGAGI. The CDR3 covers 10 residues.